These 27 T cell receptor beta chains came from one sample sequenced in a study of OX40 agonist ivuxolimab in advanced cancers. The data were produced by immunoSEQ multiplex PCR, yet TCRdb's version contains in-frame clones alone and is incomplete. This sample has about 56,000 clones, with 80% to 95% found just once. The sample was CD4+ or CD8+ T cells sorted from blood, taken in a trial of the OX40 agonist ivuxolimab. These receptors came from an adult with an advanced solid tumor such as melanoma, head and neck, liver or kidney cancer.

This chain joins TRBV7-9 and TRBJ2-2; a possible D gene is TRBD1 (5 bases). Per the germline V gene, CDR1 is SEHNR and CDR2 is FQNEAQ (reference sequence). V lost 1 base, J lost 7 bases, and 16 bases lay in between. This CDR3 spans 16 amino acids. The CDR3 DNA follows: TGTGCCAGCAGCTTAGGGCAGGGAATCTTTGTCGGGGAGCTGTTTTTT. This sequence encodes CASSLGQGIFVGELFF.

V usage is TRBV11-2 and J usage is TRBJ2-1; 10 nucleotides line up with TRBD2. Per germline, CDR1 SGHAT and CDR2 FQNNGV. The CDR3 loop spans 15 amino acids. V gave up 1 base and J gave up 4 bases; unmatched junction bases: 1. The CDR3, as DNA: TGTGCCAGCAGCTTAGCTAGCGGGAGATACAATGAGCAGTTCTTC. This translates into CASSLASGRYNEQFF.

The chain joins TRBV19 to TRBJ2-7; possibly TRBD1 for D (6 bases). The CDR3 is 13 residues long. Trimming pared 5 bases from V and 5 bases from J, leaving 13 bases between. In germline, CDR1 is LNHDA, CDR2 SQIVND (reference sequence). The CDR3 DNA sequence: TGTGCCAGTAGTCAGATTGGGGGCCACGAGCAGTACTTC. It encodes CASSQIGGHEQYF.

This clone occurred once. The CDR3 sequence is CASSYWQDYEQYF. The CDR3, as DNA: TGTGCCAGCAGTTATTGGCAGGACTACGAGCAGTACTTC. The chain uses TRBV6-6 and TRBJ2-7; D is unresolved. Germline loops: CDR1 MNHNY, CDR2 SVGAGI (reference sequence). There are 13 residues in the CDR3. The V and J ends lost 3 bases and 3 bases respectively, with 9 bases between them.

The CDR3 sequence: CSAGGTDTQYF. DNA for the CDR3: TGCAGCGCCGGGGGGACAGATACGCAGTATTTT. This chain uses TRBV29-1 with TRBJ2-3; 7 nucleotides match TRBD2. Germline CDR1 and CDR2: SQVTM and ANQGSEA. The ends lost 7 bases at V and 3 bases at J; junction bases unmatched: 1. This CDR3 has 11 amino acids.

CDR3 DNA: TGTGCCAGCAGTTTAACGTCAGGGACGGGACAGCCCCAGCATTTT. Translating gives CASSLTSGTGQPQHF. V usage is TRBV27 and J usage is TRBJ1-5; a weak D match, TRBD1 (5 bases). The V end lost 2 bases, the J end lost 7 bases, and 15 bases lay between the germline ends. Germline V lookup: CDR1 MNHEY, CDR2 SMNVEV (reference sequence). The CDR3 length is 15 residues.

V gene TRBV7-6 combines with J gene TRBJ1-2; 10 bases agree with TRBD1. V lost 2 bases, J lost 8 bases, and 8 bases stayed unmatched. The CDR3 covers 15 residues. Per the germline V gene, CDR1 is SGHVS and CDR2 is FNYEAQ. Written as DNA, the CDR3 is TGTGCCAGCAGCTTAACCCCGGGACAGGGGAGCGGCTACACCTTC. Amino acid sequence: CASSLTPGQGSGYTF.

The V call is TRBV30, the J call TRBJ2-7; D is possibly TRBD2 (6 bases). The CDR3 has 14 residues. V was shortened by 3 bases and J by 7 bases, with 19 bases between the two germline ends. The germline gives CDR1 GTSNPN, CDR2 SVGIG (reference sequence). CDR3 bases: TGTGCCTGGAGCCTGGGCTCAGGGAGGCGGGAGCAGTACTTC. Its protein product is CAWSLGSGRREQYF.

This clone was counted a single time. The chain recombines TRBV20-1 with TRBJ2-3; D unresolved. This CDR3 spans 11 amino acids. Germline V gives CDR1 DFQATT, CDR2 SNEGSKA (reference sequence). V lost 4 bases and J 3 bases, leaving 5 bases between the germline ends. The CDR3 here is CSATPTDTQYF. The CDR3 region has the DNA TGCAGTGCTACCCCTACAGATACGCAGTATTTT.

CDR3 region: CASSLRTGPEQYF. CDR3 sequence (DNA): TGCGCCAGCAGCTTGAGGACAGGTCCCGAGCAGTACTTC. This sequence joins TRBV5-1 and TRBJ2-7, with TRBD1 matching over 7 bases. V shed 1 base and J 6 bases; nucleotides not matched to a gene: 4. From germline, CDR1 is SGHRS and CDR2 YFSETQ. The CDR3 is made up of 13 amino acids.

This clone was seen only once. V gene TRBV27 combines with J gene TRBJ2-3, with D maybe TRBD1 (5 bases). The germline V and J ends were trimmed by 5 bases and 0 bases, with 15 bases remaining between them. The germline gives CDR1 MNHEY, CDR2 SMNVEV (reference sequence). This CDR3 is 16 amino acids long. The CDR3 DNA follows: TGTGCCAGCAGTATCGGCCAGGGCCGTAGCACAGATACGCAGTATTTT. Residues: CASSIGQGRSTDTQYF.

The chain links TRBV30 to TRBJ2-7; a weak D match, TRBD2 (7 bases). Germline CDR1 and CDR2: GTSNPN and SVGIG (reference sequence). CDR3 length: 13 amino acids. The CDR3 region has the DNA TGTGGCATTTCAGGGAGGGGGGCCTACGAGCAGTACTTC. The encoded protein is CGISGRGAYEQYF. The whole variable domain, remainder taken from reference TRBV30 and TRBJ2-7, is SQTIHQWPATLVQPVGSPLSLECTVEGTSNPNLYWYRQAAGRGLQLLFYSVGIGQISSEVPQNLSASRPQDRQFILSSKKLLLSDSGFYLCGISGRGAYEQYFGPGTRLTVT.

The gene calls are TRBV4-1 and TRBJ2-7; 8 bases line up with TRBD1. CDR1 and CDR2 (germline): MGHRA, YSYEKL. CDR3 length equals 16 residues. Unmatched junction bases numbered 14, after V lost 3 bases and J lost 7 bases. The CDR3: CASSHKRDQGAQEQYF. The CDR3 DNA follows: TGCGCCAGCAGCCATAAGCGTGACCAGGGGGCGCAGGAGCAGTACTTC.

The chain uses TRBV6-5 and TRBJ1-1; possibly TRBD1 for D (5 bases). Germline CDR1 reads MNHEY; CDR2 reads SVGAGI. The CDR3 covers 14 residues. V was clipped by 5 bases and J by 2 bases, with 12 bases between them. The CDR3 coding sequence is TGTGCCAGCAGTGGGCTCACAGGAAACACTGAAGCTTTCTTT. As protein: CASSGLTGNTEAFF.

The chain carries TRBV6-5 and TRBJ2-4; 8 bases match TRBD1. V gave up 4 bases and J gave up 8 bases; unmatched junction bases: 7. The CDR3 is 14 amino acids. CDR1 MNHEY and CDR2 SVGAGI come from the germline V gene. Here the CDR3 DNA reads TGTGCCAGCAGTTCAGGACAGGGCAAGGACATTCAGTACTTC. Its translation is CASSSGQGKDIQYF.

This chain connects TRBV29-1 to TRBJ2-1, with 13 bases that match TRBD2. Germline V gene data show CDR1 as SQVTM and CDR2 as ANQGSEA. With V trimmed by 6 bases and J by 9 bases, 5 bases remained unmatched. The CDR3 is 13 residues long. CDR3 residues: CSVEGLAGIEQFF. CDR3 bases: TGCAGCGTGGAGGGACTAGCGGGAATTGAGCAGTTCTTC.

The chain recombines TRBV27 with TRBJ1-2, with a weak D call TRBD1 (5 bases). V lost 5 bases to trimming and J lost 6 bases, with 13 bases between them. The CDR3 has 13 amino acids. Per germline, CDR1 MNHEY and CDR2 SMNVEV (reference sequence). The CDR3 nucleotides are TGTGCCAGCAGTAACCGGGAGGGGAATGGCTACACCTTC. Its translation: CASSNREGNGYTF.

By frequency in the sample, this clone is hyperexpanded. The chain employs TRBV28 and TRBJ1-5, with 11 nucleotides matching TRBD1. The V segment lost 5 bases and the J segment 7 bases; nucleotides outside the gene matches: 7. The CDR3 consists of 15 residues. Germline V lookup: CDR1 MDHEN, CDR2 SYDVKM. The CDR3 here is CASSPWTGGSQPQHF. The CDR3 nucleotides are TGTGCCAGCAGTCCCTGGACAGGGGGCTCGCAGCCCCAGCATTTT.

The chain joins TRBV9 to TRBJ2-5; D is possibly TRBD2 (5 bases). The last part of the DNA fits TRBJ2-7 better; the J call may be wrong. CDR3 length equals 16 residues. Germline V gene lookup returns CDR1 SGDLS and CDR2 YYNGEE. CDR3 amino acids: CASSVGSGSPAYEQYF. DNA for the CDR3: TGTGCCAGCAGCGTAGGTTCGGGAAGTCCGGCATACGAGCAGTACTTC.

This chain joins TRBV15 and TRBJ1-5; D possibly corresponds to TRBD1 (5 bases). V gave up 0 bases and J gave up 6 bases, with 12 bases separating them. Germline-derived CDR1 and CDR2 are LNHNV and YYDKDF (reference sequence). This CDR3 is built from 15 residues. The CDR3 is CATSRDRQGSQPQHF. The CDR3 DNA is TGTGCCACCAGCAGAGATCGGCAGGGAAGTCAGCCCCAGCATTTT.

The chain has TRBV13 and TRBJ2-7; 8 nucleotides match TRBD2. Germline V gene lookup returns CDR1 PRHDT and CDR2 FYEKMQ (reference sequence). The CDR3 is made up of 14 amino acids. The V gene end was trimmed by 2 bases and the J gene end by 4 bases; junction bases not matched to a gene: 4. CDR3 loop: CASSLSGGIYEQYF. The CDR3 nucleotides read TGTGCCAGCAGCTTATCGGGAGGGATATACGAGCAGTACTTC. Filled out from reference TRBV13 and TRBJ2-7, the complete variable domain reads AAGVIQSPRHLIKEKRETATLKCYPIPRHDTVYWYQQGPGQDPQFLISFYEKMQSDKGSIPDRFSAQQFSDYHSELNMSSLELGDSALYFCASSLSGGIYEQYFGPGTRLTVT.

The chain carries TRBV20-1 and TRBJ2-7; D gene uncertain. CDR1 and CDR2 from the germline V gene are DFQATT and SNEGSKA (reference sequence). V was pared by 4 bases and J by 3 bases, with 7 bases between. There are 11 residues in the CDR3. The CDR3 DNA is TGCAGTGCTACCGTGGGCTACGAGCAGTACTTC. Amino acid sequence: CSATVGYEQYF.

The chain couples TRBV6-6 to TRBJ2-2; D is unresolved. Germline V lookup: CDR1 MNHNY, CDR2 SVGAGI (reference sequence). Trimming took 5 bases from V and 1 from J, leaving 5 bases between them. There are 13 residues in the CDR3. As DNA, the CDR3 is TGTGCCAGCAGTACTCTGAACACCGGGGAGCTGTTTTTT. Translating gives CASSTLNTGELFF.

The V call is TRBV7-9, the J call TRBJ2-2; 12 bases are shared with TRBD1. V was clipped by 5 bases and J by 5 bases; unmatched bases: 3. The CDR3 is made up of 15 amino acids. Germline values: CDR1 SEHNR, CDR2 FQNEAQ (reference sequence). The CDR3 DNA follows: TGTGCCAGCAGCGGGGACAGGGGGCGAACCGGGGAGCTGTTTTTT. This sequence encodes CASSGDRGRTGELFF.

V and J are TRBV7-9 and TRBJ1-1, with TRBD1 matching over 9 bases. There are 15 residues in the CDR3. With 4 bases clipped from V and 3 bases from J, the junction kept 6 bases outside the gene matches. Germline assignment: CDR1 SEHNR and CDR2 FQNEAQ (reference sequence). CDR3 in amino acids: CASSSNRGLDTEAFF. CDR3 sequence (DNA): TGTGCCAGCAGCTCGAACAGGGGGCTGGACACTGAAGCTTTCTTT.

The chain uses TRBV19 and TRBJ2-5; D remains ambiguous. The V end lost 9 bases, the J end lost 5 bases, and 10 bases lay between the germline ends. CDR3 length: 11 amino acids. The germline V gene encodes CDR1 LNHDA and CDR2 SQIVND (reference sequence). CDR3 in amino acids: CASRQAETQYF. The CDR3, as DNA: TGTGCCAGCAGGCAGGCCGAGACCCAGTACTTC.

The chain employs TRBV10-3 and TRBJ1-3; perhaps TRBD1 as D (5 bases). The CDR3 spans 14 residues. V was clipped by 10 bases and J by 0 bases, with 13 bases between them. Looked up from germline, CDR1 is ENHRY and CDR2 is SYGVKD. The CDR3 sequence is CASSFDSSGNTIYF. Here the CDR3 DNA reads TGTGCCAGCTCTTTCGACAGCTCTGGAAACACCATATATTTT.